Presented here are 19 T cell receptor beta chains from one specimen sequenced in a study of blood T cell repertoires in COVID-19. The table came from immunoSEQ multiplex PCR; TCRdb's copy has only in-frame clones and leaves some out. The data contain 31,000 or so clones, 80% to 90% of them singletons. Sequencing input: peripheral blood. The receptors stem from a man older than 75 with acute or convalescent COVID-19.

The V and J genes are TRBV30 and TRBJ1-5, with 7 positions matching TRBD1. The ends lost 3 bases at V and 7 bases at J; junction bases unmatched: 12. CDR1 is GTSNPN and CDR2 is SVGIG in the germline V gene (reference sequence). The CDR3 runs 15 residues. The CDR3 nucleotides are TGTGCCTGGAGCGCCAACACAGGGGCGAGGCAGCCCCAGCATTTT. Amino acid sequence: CAWSANTGARQPQHF.

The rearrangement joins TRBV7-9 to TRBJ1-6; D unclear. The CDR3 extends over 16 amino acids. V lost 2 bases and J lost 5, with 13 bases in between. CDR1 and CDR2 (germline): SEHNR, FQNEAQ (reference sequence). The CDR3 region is CASSLRRGLNNSPLHF. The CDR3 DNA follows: TGTGCCAGCAGCTTACGTCGCGGACTGAATAATTCACCCCTCCACTTT.

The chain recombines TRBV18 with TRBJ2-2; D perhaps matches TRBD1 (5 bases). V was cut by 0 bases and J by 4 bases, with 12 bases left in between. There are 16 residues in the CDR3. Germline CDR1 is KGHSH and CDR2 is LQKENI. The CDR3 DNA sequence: TGTGCCAGCTCACCACCGAGGCAGGGCGGCACCGGGGAGCTGTTTTTT. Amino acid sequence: CASSPPRQGGTGELFF.

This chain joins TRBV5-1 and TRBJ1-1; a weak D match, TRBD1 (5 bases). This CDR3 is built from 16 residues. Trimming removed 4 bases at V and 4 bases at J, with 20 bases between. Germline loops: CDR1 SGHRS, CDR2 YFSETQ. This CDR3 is CASSPIPGLWTTEAFF. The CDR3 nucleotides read TGCGCCAGCAGCCCAATACCGGGACTCTGGACCACTGAAGCTTTCTTT.

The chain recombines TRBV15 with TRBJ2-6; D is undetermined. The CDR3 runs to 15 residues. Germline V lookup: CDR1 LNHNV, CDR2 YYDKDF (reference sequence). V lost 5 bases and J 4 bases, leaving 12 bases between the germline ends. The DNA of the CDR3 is TGTGCCACCAGCGCCCCCCGGCGGGGGGCCAACGTCCTGACTTTC. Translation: CATSAPRRGANVLTF.

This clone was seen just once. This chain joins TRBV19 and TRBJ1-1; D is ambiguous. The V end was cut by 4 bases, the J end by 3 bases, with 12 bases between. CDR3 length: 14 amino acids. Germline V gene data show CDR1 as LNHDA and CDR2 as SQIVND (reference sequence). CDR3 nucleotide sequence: TGTGCCAGTAGTAGGAGGACTAGTGACACTGAAGCTTTCTTT. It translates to CASSRRTSDTEAFF.

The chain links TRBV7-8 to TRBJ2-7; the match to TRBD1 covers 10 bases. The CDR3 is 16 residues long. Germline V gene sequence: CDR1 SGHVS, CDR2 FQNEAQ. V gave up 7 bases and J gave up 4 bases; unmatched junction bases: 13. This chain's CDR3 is CASISQLGGQGYEQYF. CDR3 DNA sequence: TGTGCCAGCATCTCTCAATTGGGGGGACAGGGGTACGAGCAGTACTTC.

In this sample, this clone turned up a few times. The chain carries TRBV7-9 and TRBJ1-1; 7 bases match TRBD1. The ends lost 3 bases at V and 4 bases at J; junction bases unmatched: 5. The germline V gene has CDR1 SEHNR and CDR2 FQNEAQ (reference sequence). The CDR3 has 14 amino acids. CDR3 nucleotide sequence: TGTGCCAGCAGCTTCCCCCGGGACAGCACTGAAGCTTTCTTT. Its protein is CASSFPRDSTEAFF.

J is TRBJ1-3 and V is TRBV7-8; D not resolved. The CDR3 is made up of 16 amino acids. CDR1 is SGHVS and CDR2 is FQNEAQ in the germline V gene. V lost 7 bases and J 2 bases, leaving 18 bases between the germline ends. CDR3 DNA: TGTGCCAGCAACCAAGGCGGGCGGTCCGCTGGAAACACCATATATTTT. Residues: CASNQGGRSAGNTIYF.

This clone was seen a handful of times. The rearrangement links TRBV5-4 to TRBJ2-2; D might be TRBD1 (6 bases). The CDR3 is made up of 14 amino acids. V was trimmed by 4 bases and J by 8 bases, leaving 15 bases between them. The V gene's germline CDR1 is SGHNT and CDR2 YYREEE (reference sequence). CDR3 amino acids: CASSDEQGPGELFF. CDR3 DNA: TGTGCCAGCAGCGATGAACAGGGTCCGGGGGAGCTGTTTTTT.

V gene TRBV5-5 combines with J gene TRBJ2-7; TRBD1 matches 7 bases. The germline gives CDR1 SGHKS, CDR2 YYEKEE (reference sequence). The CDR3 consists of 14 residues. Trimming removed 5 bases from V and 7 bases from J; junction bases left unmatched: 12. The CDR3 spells CASSYRDSGYEQYF. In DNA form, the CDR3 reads TGTGCCAGCAGTTACCGGGACAGTGGTTATGAGCAGTACTTC.

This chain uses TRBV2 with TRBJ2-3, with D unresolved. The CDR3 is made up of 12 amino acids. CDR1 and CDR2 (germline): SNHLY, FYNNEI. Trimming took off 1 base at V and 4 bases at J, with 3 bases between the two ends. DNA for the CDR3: TGTGCCAGCAGTGAAGGAGCAGATACGCAGTATTTT. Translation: CASSEGADTQYF.

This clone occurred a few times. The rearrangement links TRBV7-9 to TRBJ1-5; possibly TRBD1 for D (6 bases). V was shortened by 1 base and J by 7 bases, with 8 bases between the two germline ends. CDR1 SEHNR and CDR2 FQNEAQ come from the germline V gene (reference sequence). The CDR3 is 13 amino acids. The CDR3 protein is CASSLDRAQPQHF. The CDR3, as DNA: TGTGCCAGCAGCTTAGACAGGGCCCAGCCCCAGCATTTT.

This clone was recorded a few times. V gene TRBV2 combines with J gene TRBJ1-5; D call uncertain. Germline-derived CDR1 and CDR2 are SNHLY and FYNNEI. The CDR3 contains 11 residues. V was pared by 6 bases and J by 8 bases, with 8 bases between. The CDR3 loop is CASSREEPQHF. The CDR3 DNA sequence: TGTGCCAGCAGCCGAGAGGAGCCCCAGCATTTT.

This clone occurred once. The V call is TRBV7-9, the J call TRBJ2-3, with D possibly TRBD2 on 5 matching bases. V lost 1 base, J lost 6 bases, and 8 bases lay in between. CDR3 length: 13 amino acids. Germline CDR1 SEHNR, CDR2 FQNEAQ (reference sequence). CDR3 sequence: CASSLVWEDTQYF. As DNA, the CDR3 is TGTGCCAGCAGCTTAGTTTGGGAGGATACGCAGTATTTT.

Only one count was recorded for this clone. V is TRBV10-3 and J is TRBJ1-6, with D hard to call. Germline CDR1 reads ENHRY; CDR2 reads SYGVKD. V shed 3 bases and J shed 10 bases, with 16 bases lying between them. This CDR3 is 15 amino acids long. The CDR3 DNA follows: TGTGCCATCAGTGACCCCCGGGGTAACCGCTCACCCCTCCACTTT. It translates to CAISDPRGNRSPLHF.

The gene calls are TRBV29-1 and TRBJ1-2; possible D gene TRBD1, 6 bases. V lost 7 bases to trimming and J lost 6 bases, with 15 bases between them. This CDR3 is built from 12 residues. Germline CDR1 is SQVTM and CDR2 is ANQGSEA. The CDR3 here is CSAGQGTHGYTF. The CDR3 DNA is TGCAGCGCGGGGCAGGGGACCCATGGCTACACCTTC.

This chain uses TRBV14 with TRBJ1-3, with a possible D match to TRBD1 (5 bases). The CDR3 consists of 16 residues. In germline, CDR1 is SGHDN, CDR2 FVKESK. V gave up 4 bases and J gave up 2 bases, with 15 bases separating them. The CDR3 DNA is TGTGCCAGCAGCCTTATCCAGGGATTTGCTGGAAACACCATATATTTT. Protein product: CASSLIQGFAGNTIYF.

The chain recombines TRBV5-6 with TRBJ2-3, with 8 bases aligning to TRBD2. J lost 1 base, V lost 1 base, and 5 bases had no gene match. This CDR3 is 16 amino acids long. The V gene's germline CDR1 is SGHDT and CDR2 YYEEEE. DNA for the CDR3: TGTGCCAGCAGCTTGAGGTTTAGCGGGGGCACAGATACGCAGTATTTT. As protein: CASSLRFSGGTDTQYF.